This T cell receptor beta chain came from a study of blood T cell repertoires in COVID-19. In the study overall: The United States, Italy and Spain provided the acute and convalescent COVID-19 samples.

The CDR3 covers 14 residues. Germline CDR1 reads MNHEY; CDR2 reads SVGAGI. The J segment lost 4 bases and the V segment lost 6 bases, leaving 8 bases of the junction unmatched. Per the original methods: Estimates of nucleated cell counts were drawn from the amplification of reference gene primers. Here immunoSEQ multiplex PCR was the method, and the copy in TCRdb shows in-frame clones only, minus some. That table furnishes V, J and clone size, whereas the DNA furnished D and trimming. Among about 140,000 clones listed, 76% were seen once. The genes are TRBV6-5 and TRBJ2-7; 8 positions agree with TRBD2. This clonotype was sampled from a woman aged 80 or older with active or convalescent COVID-19. Sequences were obtained from peripheral blood. This chain's CDR3 is CASSRPGGAYEQYF. The CDR3 bases are TGTGCCAGCAGCCGCCCGGGGGGGGCTTACGAGCAGTACTTC.